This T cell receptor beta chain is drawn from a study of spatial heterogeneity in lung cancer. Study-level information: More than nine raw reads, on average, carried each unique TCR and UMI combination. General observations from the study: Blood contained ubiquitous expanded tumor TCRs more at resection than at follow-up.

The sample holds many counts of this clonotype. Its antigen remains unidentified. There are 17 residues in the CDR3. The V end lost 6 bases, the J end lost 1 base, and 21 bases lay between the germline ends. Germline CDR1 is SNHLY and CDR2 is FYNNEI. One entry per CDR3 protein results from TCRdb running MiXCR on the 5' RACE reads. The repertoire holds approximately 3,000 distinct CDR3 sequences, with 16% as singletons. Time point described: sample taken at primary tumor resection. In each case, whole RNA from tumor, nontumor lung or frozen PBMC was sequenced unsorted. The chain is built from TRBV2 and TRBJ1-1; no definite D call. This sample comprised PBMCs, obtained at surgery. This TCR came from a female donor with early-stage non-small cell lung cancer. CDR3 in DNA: TGTGCCAGCAGCGAAACCCCATTTAGGACCTCGAACACTGAAGCTTTCTTT. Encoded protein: CASSETPFRTSNTEAFF.